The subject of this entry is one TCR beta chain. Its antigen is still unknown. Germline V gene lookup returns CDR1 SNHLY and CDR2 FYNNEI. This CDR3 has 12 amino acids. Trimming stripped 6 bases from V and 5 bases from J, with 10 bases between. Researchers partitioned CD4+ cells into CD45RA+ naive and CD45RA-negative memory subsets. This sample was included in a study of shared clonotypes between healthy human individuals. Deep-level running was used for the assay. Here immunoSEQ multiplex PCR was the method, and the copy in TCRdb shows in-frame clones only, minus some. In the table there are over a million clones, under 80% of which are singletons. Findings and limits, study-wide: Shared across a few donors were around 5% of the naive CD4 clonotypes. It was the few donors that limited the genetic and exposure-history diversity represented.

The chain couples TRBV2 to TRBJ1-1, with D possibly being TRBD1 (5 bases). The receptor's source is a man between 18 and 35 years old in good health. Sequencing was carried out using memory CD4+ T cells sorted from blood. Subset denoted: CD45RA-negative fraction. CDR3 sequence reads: CASRIGETEAFF. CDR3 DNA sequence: TGTGCCAGCAGGATAGGGGAGACTGAAGCTTTCTTT.